This T cell receptor (beta chain) was captured in a study of blood T cells in healthy people across ages. Across the study: Template switching captured about one barcoded beta molecule per two T cells.

A J-beta primer mix and a sample-barcoded 5' primer were used in a second PCR of about 7 to 12 cycles. TCRdb independently ran MiXCR on the 5' RACE reads; one entry per CDR3 protein. The data show 1.5 million to 2 million distinct CDR3 sequences, about 49% seen once. J was trimmed by 5 bases and V by 4 bases; bases with no gene match: 8. Germline CDR1 reads KGHDR; CDR2 reads SFDVKD. The CDR3 runs to 16 residues. Sequences were obtained from blood. This rearrangement joins TRBV24-1 to TRBJ2-3; 10 positions match TRBD1. The sequence derives from a woman between 35 and 50 years old in good health. CDR3 amino acids: CATSDRTGGSGDTQYF. The CDR3 DNA sequence: TGTGCCACCAGTGACCGGACAGGGGGTTCTGGAGATACGCAGTATTTT.